The 21 T cell receptor beta chains presented below share a single source sample, sequenced in a study of chemoradiotherapy in HPV16-positive cancers. The table came from immunoSEQ multiplex PCR; TCRdb's copy has only in-frame clones and leaves some out. Of about 4,000 clones listed, approximately 82% are singletons. Source: tumor tissue, taken from a patient who underwent chemoradiotherapy. These receptors were taken from a human donor with HPV-associated anogenital cancer.

V is TRBV6-6 and J is TRBJ1-2; 8 bases agree with TRBD1. CDR1 is MNHNY, CDR2 SVGAGI, per germline (reference sequence). With V trimmed by 2 bases and J by 7 bases, 6 bases remained unmatched. This CDR3 is built from 14 residues. The CDR3 loop is CASSYDRGVGGYTF. In nucleotides, the CDR3 is TGTGCCAGCAGTTACGACAGGGGTGTTGGTGGCTACACCTTC.

This clone has only a few counts. DNA of the CDR3: TGTGCCAGCAAGGCGGGGGGAATCCTGACTGAAGCTTTCTTT. Translated: CASKAGGILTEAFF. This chain links TRBV2 with TRBJ1-1, with D perhaps matching TRBD1 (5 bases). Per the germline V gene, CDR1 is SNHLY and CDR2 is FYNNEI. Trimming shortened V by 7 bases and J by 5 bases, and 17 bases separated the two germline ends. There are 14 residues in the CDR3.

Within the sample, this clone is large (0.1 to 1%). The CDR3 coding sequence is TGTGCCAGTAACAGGGAAAATACCGGGGAGCTGTTTTTT. Its protein is CASNRENTGELFF. The chain has TRBV19 and TRBJ2-2; maybe TRBD1 (6 bases). Per the germline V gene, CDR1 is LNHDA and CDR2 is SQIVND (reference sequence). This CDR3 has 13 residues. Trimming removed 7 bases at V and 5 bases at J, with 11 bases between.

The chain carries TRBV28 and TRBJ1-2; 10 positions agree with TRBD1. This CDR3 has 15 residues. Germline V gene sequence: CDR1 MDHEN, CDR2 SYDVKM. The J segment lost 8 bases and the V segment lost 4 bases, leaving 10 bases of the junction unmatched. The CDR3 sequence: CASSSLTGGVSGYTF. The DNA of the CDR3 is TGTGCCAGCAGTTCCTTGACAGGGGGCGTTTCCGGCTACACCTTC.

The chain recombines TRBV6-1 with TRBJ1-2; 7 nucleotides agree with TRBD1. CDR1 and CDR2 (germline): MNHNS, SASEGT. V was clipped by 6 bases and J by 3 bases; unmatched bases: 10. The CDR3 runs 15 residues. CDR3 in amino acids: CASSQGWDSHYGYTF. The CDR3 DNA reads TGTGCCAGCAGCCAAGGGTGGGACAGCCACTATGGCTACACCTTC.

This sequence joins TRBV2 and TRBJ1-4; D uncertain. The DNA matches TRBJ2-2 better at its end, which makes the J call doubtful. Per the germline V gene, CDR1 is SNHLY and CDR2 is FYNNEI. The CDR3 sequence is 11 residues long. The CDR3 reads CASSEMRELFF. CDR3 nucleotide sequence: TGTGCCAGCAGTGAAATGCGGGAGCTGTTTTTT.

The V call is TRBV6-1, the J call TRBJ1-2; D might be TRBD1 (5 bases). Trimming took off 6 bases at V and 1 base at J, with 9 bases between the two ends. The CDR3 totals 13 residues. CDR1 and CDR2 (germline): MNHNS, SASEGT. The CDR3 is CASRWGGNYGYTF. The CDR3 coding sequence is TGTGCCAGCAGGTGGGGGGGTAACTATGGCTACACCTTC.

The V gene is TRBV2, the J gene TRBJ2-1; 8 bases fit TRBD2. The CDR3 covers 13 residues. V gave up 11 bases and J gave up 6 bases; unmatched junction bases: 9. Germline CDR1 and CDR2: SNHLY and FYNNEI. CDR3 DNA: TGTGCCGGTACCGGGACTAGTAGCAATGAGCAGTTCTTC. This gives the protein CAGTGTSSNEQFF.

V is TRBV13 and J is TRBJ1-1; 8 nucleotides line up with TRBD1. Per the germline V gene, CDR1 is PRHDT and CDR2 is FYEKMQ (reference sequence). V lost 1 base to trimming and J lost 7 bases; unmatched junction nucleotides: 8. The CDR3 has 15 residues. CDR3 bases: TGTGCCAGCAGCTTAGAGGGACAGGAATTCCGTGAAGCTTTCTTT. It specifies CASSLEGQEFREAFF.

The chain has TRBV7-8 and TRBJ2-7, with no clear D. This CDR3 is 11 amino acids long. CDR1 and CDR2 from the germline V gene are SGHVS and FQNEAQ. The germline V and J ends were trimmed by 1 base and 6 bases, with 4 bases remaining between them. The CDR3 region has the DNA TGTGCCAGCAGCTTAGATTCCGAGCAGTACTTC. The encoded protein is CASSLDSEQYF. Full variable domain (remainder filled in from reference TRBV7-8 and TRBJ2-7): GAGVSQSPRYKVAKRGQDVALRCDPISGHVSLFWYQQALGQGPEFLTYFQNEAQLDKSGLPSDRFFAERPEGSVSTLKIQRTQQEDSAVYLCASSLDSEQYFGPGTRLTVT.

This chain uses TRBV6-1 with TRBJ2-7; the match to TRBD1 covers 10 bases. CDR1 is MNHNS and CDR2 is SASEGT in the germline V gene. V lost 7 bases and J lost 3; bases outside the gene matches: 6. This CDR3 region has 14 residues. The CDR3 reads CASNRDRGRYEQYF. The CDR3 nucleotides read TGTGCCAGCAACCGGGACAGGGGCCGCTACGAGCAGTACTTC.

The rearrangement joins TRBV7-9 to TRBJ1-1; 8 bases line up with TRBD1. Germline-derived CDR1 and CDR2 are SEHNR and FQNEAQ (reference sequence). The ends lost 5 bases at V and 12 bases at J; junction bases unmatched: 11. This CDR3 is 13 amino acids long. The CDR3 coding sequence is TGTGCCAGCAGCCACGGACAGGGCGAAAGAACTTTCTTT. This translates into CASSHGQGERTFF.

This rearrangement joins TRBV21-1 to TRBJ1-1; no DNA check was done on the table's D call, TRBD1. TRBV21-1 is a pseudogene locus. This CDR3 has 15 residues. The CDR3 sequence is CASSKWGTLNTEAFF. In DNA form, the CDR3 reads TGTGCCAGCAGCAAATGGGGGACATTGAACACTGAAGCTTTCTTT.

The chain carries TRBV7-2 and TRBJ1-4; a possible D gene is TRBD1 (6 bases). Germline CDR1 and CDR2: SGHTA and FQGNSA. The CDR3 contains 14 residues. Trimming shortened V by 5 bases and J by 7 bases, and 14 bases separated the two germline ends. The chain's CDR3 is CASSRGTKGEKLFF. CDR3 sequence (DNA): TGTGCCAGCAGCCGCGGGACAAAGGGTGAAAAACTGTTTTTT.

The chain recombines TRBV9 with TRBJ2-3, with D possibly TRBD2 on 7 matching bases. The CDR3 length is 14 residues. V lost 2 bases and J lost 6, with 13 bases in between. Germline CDR1 is SGDLS and CDR2 is YYNGEE. This CDR3 is CASSVRGALDTQYF. The CDR3 DNA reads TGTGCCAGCAGCGTTCGGGGGGCATTGGATACGCAGTATTTT.

This rearrangement joins TRBV6-4 to TRBJ1-2, with D possibly matching TRBD1 (5 bases). The CDR3 is made up of 11 amino acids. Per germline, CDR1 MRHNA and CDR2 SNTAGT. V was pared by 6 bases and J by 4 bases, with 6 bases between. The CDR3 DNA sequence: TGTGCCAGCAGGGACACCTATGGCTACACCTTC. Translating gives CASRDTYGYTF.

The CDR3 DNA reads TGTGCCAGCAGTGAACAGGGTTCCTATGGCTACACCTTC. This gives the protein CASSEQGSYGYTF. This sequence joins TRBV6-1 and TRBJ1-2, with D possibly matching TRBD1 (5 bases). Germline V lookup: CDR1 MNHNS, CDR2 SASEGT. CDR3 length: 13 residues. Trimming removed 2 bases from V and 4 bases from J, with 8 bases in between.

This rearrangement joins TRBV5-1 to TRBJ2-7; 7 bases are a match to TRBD1. V dropped 1 base and J dropped 3; count of bases not matched to a gene: 4. The CDR3 is 14 residues long. In germline, CDR1 is SGHRS, CDR2 YFSETQ. CDR3: CASSLMTGNYEQYF. The CDR3 bases are TGCGCCAGCAGCTTGATGACAGGGAACTACGAGCAGTACTTC.

The genes are TRBV10-2 and TRBJ1-1; 7 nucleotides align to TRBD1. The CDR3 is 14 residues long. V gave up 8 bases and J gave up 1 base; unmatched junction bases: 7. Germline V gene data show CDR1 as WSHSY and CDR2 as SAAADI. The CDR3 sequence is CASFSGQRNTEAFF. CDR3 DNA: TGCGCCAGCTTTTCGGGACAGAGGAACACTGAAGCTTTCTTT.

This rearrangement joins TRBV11-3 to TRBJ2-2, with D perhaps TRBD1 or TRBD2 (5 bases each). Germline CDR1 is SGHNT and CDR2 is YENEEA. V gave up 4 bases and J gave up 9 bases, with 15 bases separating them. This CDR3 spans 14 amino acids. The CDR3 here is CASSSTRERRELFF. CDR3 in DNA: TGTGCCAGCAGCTCAACCAGGGAGAGGAGGGAGCTGTTTTTT.

J is TRBJ2-5 and V is TRBV11-3, with TRBD1 as a possible D gene (5 bases). Germline V CDR1 and CDR2: SGHNT, YENEEA. V lost 1 base, J lost 5 bases, and 17 bases lay in between. This CDR3 region has 16 residues. The CDR3 reads CASSLVSAAGMETQYF. The CDR3 DNA reads TGTGCCAGCAGCTTAGTGTCGGCGGCAGGGATGGAGACCCAGTACTTC.